The present entry profiles one TCR beta chain with its context. The sample belongs to a study of blood T cell repertoires in COVID-19. Across the study: Donors in the United States, Italy and Spain gave samples during acute or convalescent COVID-19. T cells, B-cell-depleted T cells, or PBMCs provided the cDNA or gDNA that served as material.

Per germline, CDR1 KGHSH and CDR2 LQKENI. The ends were cut back, 4 bases at V and 5 bases at J, with 8 bases in the middle. The CDR3 runs 13 residues. The method was immunoSEQ multiplex PCR; TCRdb's version includes in-frame clones alone and lacks a portion of them. This sample has about 42,000 clones, with 70% to 90% found just once. This sequence joins TRBV18 and TRBJ2-2; D call uncertain. The receptor was derived from a woman in her seventies in a cohort sampled during active COVID-19. Material for sequencing was peripheral blood. The CDR3 protein is CASSQQKTGELFF. CDR3 DNA: TGTGCCAGCTCACAACAAAAAACCGGGGAGCTGTTTTTT.